The source of this TCR beta chain is a study of CD8+ T cells in alopecia areata (dated by TCRdb to 2016 to 2018). Background on the whole study: To study T cell clonal expansion in alopecia areata, the researchers applied high-throughput TCRbeta sequencing to both the C3H/HeJ mouse model and human patients. On the human side, TCRbeta sequencing was run on scalp tissue and on sorted CD4+ and CD8+ peripheral blood T cells from healthy controls and from alopecia areata patients with either patchy or totalis/universalis disease. Scalp clonality was compared across normal scalp (n=4), patchy alopecia areata scalp (n=8), and alopecia totalis/universalis scalp (n=8). RNA was obtained with the PAXgene miRNA kit for fixed scalp, the miRNeasy kit for PBMCs, and the RNeasy kit for mouse skin. immunoSEQ multiplex PCR using 35 Vbeta forward primers and 13 Jbeta reverse primers was used to amplify TCRbeta CDR3 regions.

The paper's findings and limits, for the study overall: Higher clonality and more expanded CD8+ clones were observed in lesional scalp than in normal scalp, particularly in alopecia totalis/universalis, a finding suggestive of antigenic drive. TCR sequences shared between patients were less clear than in mice, possibly partly because of HLA diversity in the patient population. Unlike mouse skin, which is dominated by gammadelta T cells, normal human skin has resident alphabeta T cells that are also sequenced, and this complicates analysis of the scalp TCR repertoire.

V drops 0 bases and J drops 2 bases, leaving 14 bases in between. From the germline V gene, CDR1 is SQVTM and CDR2 is ANQGSEA. The CDR3 runs 17 amino acids, cysteine and phenylalanine included. The only DNA kept is the CDR3, 51 bases in frame from the first base. Lesional scalp punch biopsies and peripheral blood were obtained from alopecia areata patients. PBMCs were separated by density centrifugation and stained for CD3, CD4 and CD8, after which CD4+ and CD8+ T cells were sorted on a FACSAria. The untreated alopecia areata patients were recruited through a multicenter biomarker study. For 4 to 6 biomarker-study patients, blood CD8+ T cells were further sorted into NKG2D-low and NKG2D-high fractions. The protocol used for the library was the immunoSEQ multiplex PCR assay. For TCR sequencing, RNA was extracted from every sample and reverse transcribed into cDNA to serve as template. SuperScript III was used for first-strand cDNA synthesis, primed with a 2:1 mix of oligo-dT and random hexamers. Amplification bias was assessed with a synthetic immune receptor repertoire, and residual bias was removed computationally. On the authors' methods: After raw reads were preprocessed to remove errors, the CDR3 was defined following IMGT conventions as running from the conserved cysteine to phenylalanine. Clonality was calculated as 1 minus Shannon entropy normalized by log2 of the number of productive unique TCRs. Whether scalp clones were CD4 or CD8 was inferred by matching scalp TCRbeta sequences against CD4 and CD8 repertoires sorted from blood. Not all clones reach the TCRdb copy of this immuneACCESS table, which keeps in-frame sequences only. Checked studies attribute under half of the gap to unresolved V genes and leave the rest unexplained. That table is the source of V, J and clone size, and D and trimming were worked out from the DNA. The table for this sample lists 90,000 to 120,000 clones; 55% to 60% of them were counted only once. The ten largest clonotypes hold around a quarter of the sample.

As to this clone: Its binding antigen is unknown. Per-nucleotide qualities are absent, and no much larger clonotype sits a single base away.

Sequenced: NKG2D-low CD8+ T cells sorted from blood. The cell subset or site label of this sample denotes: sorted CD8+ NKG2D-low blood T cells. This chain is built from TRBV29-1 and TRBJ2-6; matching of 6 bases hints at TRBD1 as the D gene. This receptor was taken from a human donor with alopecia areata. The CDR3 loop reads CSVEDPQGPPGANVLTF. The nucleotide sequence is given as TGCAGCGTTGAAGACCCCCAGGGGCCCCCTGGGGCCAACGTCCTGACTTTC.